This entry features one TCR beta chain sequence. No antigen is known for it. Germline CDR1 is LGHNA and CDR2 is YSLEER. The V end was cut by 0 bases, the J end by 8 bases, with 10 bases between. This CDR3 spans 14 amino acids. Reverse transcribing all isolated RNA meant expressed TCRB transcripts were sequenced. Millions of reads, on average, came from each naive, central memory and regulatory T cell sample. The protocol was immunoSEQ multiplex PCR, while the TCRdb copy is restricted to in-frame clones and leaves out a portion. The sample contains hundreds of thousands of clones, around 15% of which appear only once. The data were obtained in a study of beta chain features in type 1 diabetes. General observations from the study: The study found moderately but significantly shorter TCRB CDR3s in all four CD4+ subsets of Type 1 diabetes patients.

The sequenced sample was naive CD4+ T cells from blood. V usage is TRBV4-3 and J usage is TRBJ1-4; D remains ambiguous. The receptor was isolated from a man between 18 and 35 years old with type 1 diabetes. Written as DNA, the CDR3 is TGCGCCAGCAGCCAAGATGCCCCCAGGGAAAAACTGTTTTTT. Protein product: CASSQDAPREKLFF.